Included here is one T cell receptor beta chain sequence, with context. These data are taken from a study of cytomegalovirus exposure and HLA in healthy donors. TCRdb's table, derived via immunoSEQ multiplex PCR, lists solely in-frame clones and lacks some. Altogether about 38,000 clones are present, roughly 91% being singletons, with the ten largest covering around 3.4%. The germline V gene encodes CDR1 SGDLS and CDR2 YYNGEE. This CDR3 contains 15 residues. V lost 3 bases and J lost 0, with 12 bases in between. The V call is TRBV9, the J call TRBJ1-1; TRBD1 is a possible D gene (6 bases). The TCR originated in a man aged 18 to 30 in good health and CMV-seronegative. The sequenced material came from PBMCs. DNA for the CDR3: TGTGCCAGCAGCGCATCGGACAGTATGAACACTGAAGCTTTCTTT. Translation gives CASSASDSMNTEAFF.